The 6 T cell receptor beta chains listed next were all sequenced from one sample in a study of CD8 T cells in ankylosing spondylitis. TCRdb reanalysed the 5' RACE reads using MiXCR and keeps one entry per CDR3 protein. The data show around 150,000 distinct CDR3 sequences, with approximately 48% seen just once and approximately 14% held by the top ten. What was sequenced was synovial fluid, either unsorted or a sorted T cell fraction (not recorded which). These receptors came from a male donor with ankylosing spondylitis.

This chain joins TRBV4-1 and TRBJ1-1; 7 bases align to TRBD1. V lost 3 bases, J lost 11 bases, and 6 bases stayed unmatched. The CDR3 totals 12 residues. In germline, CDR1 is MGHRA, CDR2 YSYEKL. CDR3 amino acids: CASSHMTGSAFF. DNA of the CDR3: TGCGCCAGCAGCCACATGACAGGGTCGGCTTTCTTT.

J is TRBJ1-2 and V is TRBV7-2, with D maybe TRBD1 (5 bases). Germline V CDR1 and CDR2: SGHTA, FQGNSA. V lost 1 base, J lost 4 bases, and 16 bases lay in between. CDR3 length: 16 amino acids. CDR3 sequence: CASSLVGAAEIYGYTF. The CDR3 DNA is TGTGCCAGCAGCTTAGTCGGGGCCGCAGAGATCTATGGCTACACCTTC.

As for this clonotype: The junction departs from germline at one end; a sequencing error may be responsible. The chain uses TRBV5-1 and TRBJ2-1, with 8 positions matching TRBD1. This CDR3 comprises 12 residues. Per germline, CDR1 SGHRS and CDR2 YFSETQ. The CDR3 protein is CASSLEDRERFF. In nucleotides, the CDR3 is TGCGCCAGCAGCTTGGAGGACAGGGAGCGGTTCTTC.

The rearrangement links TRBV20-1 to TRBJ2-2, with 12 bases that match TRBD2. The CDR3 is 16 residues long. The trim removed 2 bases at V and 6 bases at J, leaving 7 bases unmatched. Germline loops: CDR1 DFQATT, CDR2 SNEGSKA (reference sequence). The CDR3 DNA reads TGCAGTGCTAGATCGCTGACTAGCGGGAGACCCGGGGAGCTGTTTTTT. This gives the protein CSARSLTSGRPGELFF.

The genes are TRBV5-1 and TRBJ1-2; D is unresolved. This CDR3 is 15 amino acids long. Germline V CDR1 and CDR2: SGHRS, YFSETQ. The V and J ends lost 0 bases and 7 bases respectively, with 16 bases between them. Written as DNA, the CDR3 is TGCGCCAGCAGCTTGGTTAAGGCCAAGTTGGGTGGCTACACCTTC. Translated, it gives CASSLVKAKLGGYTF.

This sequence joins TRBV12-3 or TRBV12-4 and TRBJ1-3; tentative D call: TRBD1 (5 bases). The CDR3 length is 13 residues. Trimming took off 4 bases at V and 2 bases at J, with 6 bases between the two ends. The CDR3 is CASSWGPGNTIYF. The CDR3 nucleotides are TGTGCCAGCAGTTGGGGCCCTGGAAACACCATATATTTT.